This entry is about one T cell receptor (beta chain). The repertoire was sequenced with immunoSEQ multiplex PCR; TCRdb's copy has only in-frame clones and lacks some. The sample holds a few hundred thousand clones; under 85% are singletons and the top ten take more than 1.5%. With V trimmed by 3 bases and J by 1 base, 3 bases remained unmatched. The CDR3 spans 15 residues. Germline CDR1 is KGHSH and CDR2 is LQKENI. This sample is drawn from a study of blood T cell repertoires in COVID-19. As for the study in general: Samples representing acute and convalescent COVID-19 were sourced from the United States, Italy and Spain.

The sequenced sample consisted of peripheral blood. This sequence originates from a man younger than 40 who had recovered from COVID-19. The rearrangement links TRBV18 to TRBJ2-3; 8 nucleotides align to TRBD2. The CDR3 bases are TGTGCCAGCTCACCTAGCGGGGAGCGCACAGATACGCAGTATTTT. It specifies CASSPSGERTDTQYF.